The sequence of this T cell receptor beta chain was determined in a study of blood T cells in healthy people across ages. Study results and limitations: Conclusively comparing naive with antigen-experienced cells was impossible with unsorted PBMCs.

Germline V lookup: CDR1 MNHNS, CDR2 SASEGT. The germline V and J ends were trimmed by 2 bases and 4 bases, with 8 bases remaining between them. The CDR3 extends over 14 amino acids. With regard to this clonotype: The target antigen is unknown.

Together with a sample-barcoded 5' primer, a J-beta primer mix was included in a second PCR lasting about 7 to 12 cycles. TCRdb independently ran MiXCR on the 5' RACE reads; one entry per CDR3 protein. The table has over 600,000 distinct CDR3 sequences, 20% to 25% seen once. The clonotype comes from a man aged 70 or older in good health. The sequenced material came from blood. The chain recombines TRBV6-1 with TRBJ1-4; D call uncertain. CDR3 amino acids: CASSESAHNEKLFF. For the CDR3, the DNA is TGTGCCAGCAGTGAATCGGCACATAATGAAAAACTGTTTTTT.